At least ten counts were recorded for the clone carrying this T cell receptor beta chain. Its antigen is not identified. This sample was taken from a study of blood T cells in healthy people across ages. Study background: The template switching approach captured approximately one barcoded beta molecule for every two T cells. Whole-study results and caveats: The fall in TCR beta diversity per million T cells was roughly linear with age. The percentage of naive T cells correlated strongly with TCR beta diversity.

Each sample provided at least 6 micrograms of extracted total RNA. PCR was performed a second time for roughly 6 to 12 cycles using a sample-barcoded 5' primer and a J-beta primer mix. TCRdb processed the 5' RACE reads anew with MiXCR; each CDR3 protein has one entry. The data show hundreds of thousands of distinct CDR3 sequences, around 41% seen once. Germline V gives CDR1 MDHEN, CDR2 SYDVKM. V dropped 2 bases and J dropped 13; count of bases not matched to a gene: 9. This CDR3 region has 14 residues. The TCR comes from a man at least 80 years old in good health. The chain combines TRBV28 with TRBJ2-1; 9 bases fit TRBD1. The sequencing input was blood. The DNA of the CDR3 is TGTGCCAGCAGTTTAGGTACAGGGGGCGCACATCAGTTCTTC. This gives the protein CASSLGTGGAHQFF.